This paragraph covers one T cell receptor beta chain sequence. Its antigen remains unidentified. Trimming pared 8 bases from V and 3 bases from J, leaving 22 bases between. The CDR3 consists of 16 residues. Germline CDR1 reads MNHEY; CDR2 reads SMNVEV (reference sequence). The libraries were made with immunoSEQ v3. Assay: immunoSEQ multiplex PCR; the TCRdb copy retains only in-frame clones and omits some. The table shows tens of thousands of clones, with just over 70% occurring only once. Sample time point: pre-treatment sample, taken before nivolumab and TIL therapy. Tumor tissue came from excised metastases, mostly pleural nodules or supraclavicular lymph nodes. The data stem from a study of TIL therapy for anti-PD-1-resistant metastatic lung cancer. Study observations and caveats: Many TIL product clones were absent from baseline tumor, suggesting clonal contraction. The cohort had more treatment-naive, never-smoker and oncogene-addicted patients than typical.

The chain carries TRBV27 and TRBJ1-1; D is ambiguous. The source was tumor tissue, collected at baseline. This receptor was taken from a person between 25 and 79 years old with non-small cell lung cancer. The CDR3 spells CASPRGMEGEDTEAFF. CDR3 bases: TGTGCCAGCCCCCGTGGGATGGAGGGTGAGGACACTGAAGCTTTCTTT.